What follows describes a single TCR beta chain. Its matching antigen is unknown. The PCR had 60 Vbeta and 13 Jbeta primers. TCRdb keeps only in-frame clones here, not all; method: immunoSEQ multiplex PCR. The sample shows about 140,000 clones, about four fifths of them seen only once. The data belong to a study of cytomegalovirus exposure and HLA in healthy donors. Study-level results: A later analysis showed TCR association rates differing by HLA locus, peaking at DRB1 and lowest at HLA-C. Accurate predictions that matched the HLA-A and HLA-B alleles of most subjects were reportedly made from TCR beta sequences.

The CDR3 contains 15 residues. The V gene end was trimmed by 5 bases and the J gene end by 0 bases; junction bases not matched to a gene: 7. CDR1 and CDR2 (germline): LNHDA, SQIVND (reference sequence). V is TRBV19 and J is TRBJ2-7, with 7 bases matching TRBD2. The material sequenced was PBMCs. The clonotype comes from a man younger than 35 in good health and CMV-seropositive. The CDR3 coding sequence is TGTGCCAGTAGTCCCTGGGGCGGGAGCTCCTACGAGCAGTACTTC. The encoded protein is CASSPWGGSSYEQYF.